Sequencing of this TCR beta chain was carried out in a study of blood T cell repertoires in COVID-19 (dated by TCRdb to 2020 to 2021). For the wider study: Samples covering the acute and convalescent phases of COVID-19 were provided by collaborators in the United States, Italy and Spain. The material from the prospective study consisted of cDNA or gDNA derived from T cells, B-cell-depleted T cells, or PBMCs. Deeply sampled blood TCRbeta repertoires from subjects exposed to, actively infected with, or recovered from COVID-19 were included in the dataset. A freely available public database, intended as a resource for researchers studying the immune response to SARS-CoV-2, is where the repertoires were released. Samples were obtained from the ongoing ImmuneRACE study (first 160 participants) and from about 1,300 subjects provided by 6 global collaborators. Nearly every sample came with metadata listing a de-identified subject ID, COVID-19 status, age in years and sex. HLA class I and class II types, where available, came from metadata supplied by the sample provider rather than from assay-based typing. Broad study findings and their caveats: The quantity of clinical and demographic metadata differed by source and by participant and was supplied without curation.

Collaborating institutions collected whole blood in K2EDTA tubes following their own protocols. For TCRbeta analysis, collaborator samples were shipped as frozen whole blood, as isolated PBMCs, or as DNA extracted from either sample type. TCRbeta CDR3 regions were amplified from genomic DNA by means of the immunoSEQ Assay, a bias-controlled multiplex PCR. Concerning the study's data processing: The number of nucleated cells in each sample was estimated from the amplification of reference gene primers within the assay. To quantify the absolute abundance of each unique TCRbeta CDR3 rearrangement, sequence reads were collapsed and filtered. For each sample, productive Simpson clonality was calculated as the square root of Simpson's diversity index across productive rearrangements. This immuneACCESS table, as held by TCRdb, lists in-frame sequences with V and J called but not all clones. Of the missing ones, under half trace to an unresolved V gene in checked studies; the others have no known cause. From that table come the V and J calls and clone size; the DNA was used to work out D and trimming. The sample table shows tens of thousands of clones, and 80% to 90% are seen once. Over 8.5% of the sample lies in the top ten.

CDR1 and CDR2 were assigned from the germline V gene as SGHRS and YFSETQ. Measured from the cysteine to the phenylalanine, the CDR3 is 15 residues long. Only CDR3 DNA is held: 45 bases, read in frame from base 1. V is cut by 0 bases and J by 3 bases, and the space between the germline ends is 10 bases. Worth noting for this clone: Its recognized antigen is unknown. Per-nucleotide qualities are absent, and no much larger clonotype sits a single base away.

The clonotype comes from an elderly man with acute or convalescent COVID-19. Sequencing input: peripheral blood. The chain is encoded by TRBV5-1 joined to TRBJ1-3; D gene: possibly TRBD1, on 6 matching bases. The bases are TGCGCCAGCAGCTTGGCCAGGGGAAGTGGAAACACCATATATTTT. This translates into CASSLARGSGNTIYF.